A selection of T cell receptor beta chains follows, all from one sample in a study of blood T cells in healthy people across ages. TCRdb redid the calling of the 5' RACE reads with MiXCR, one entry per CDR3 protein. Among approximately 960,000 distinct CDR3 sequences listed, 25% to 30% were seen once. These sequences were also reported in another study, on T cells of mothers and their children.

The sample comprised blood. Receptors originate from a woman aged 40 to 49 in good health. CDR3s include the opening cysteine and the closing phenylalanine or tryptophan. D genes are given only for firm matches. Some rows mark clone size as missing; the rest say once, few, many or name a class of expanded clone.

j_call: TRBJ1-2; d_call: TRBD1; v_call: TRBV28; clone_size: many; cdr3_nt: TGTGCCAGCAGTTCCGCGGCAGGGGGCTCTAACTATGGCTACACCTTC; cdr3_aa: CASSSAAGGSNYGYTF
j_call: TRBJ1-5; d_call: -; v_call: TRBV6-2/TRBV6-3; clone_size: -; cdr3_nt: TGTGCCAGCCAGAAATACTTGATCAGTACTAGGGGAACCAATCAGCCCCAGCATTTT; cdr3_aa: CASQKYLISTRGTNQPQHF
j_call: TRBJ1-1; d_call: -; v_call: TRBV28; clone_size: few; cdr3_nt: TGTGCCAGCATCCCGATCGGGGAAGCTTTCTTT; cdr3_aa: CASIPIGEAFF
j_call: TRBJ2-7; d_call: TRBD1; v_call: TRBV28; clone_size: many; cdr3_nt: TGTGCCAGCAGTTTACCCCAAAGACAGGGGATCTACGAGCAGTACTTC; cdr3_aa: CASSLPQRQGIYEQYF
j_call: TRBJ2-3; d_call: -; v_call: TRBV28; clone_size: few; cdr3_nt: TGTGCCAGCATGGCCAGGACGCAGTATTTT; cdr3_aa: CASMARTQYF
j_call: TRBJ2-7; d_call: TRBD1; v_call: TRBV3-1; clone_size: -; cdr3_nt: TGTGCCAGCAGCCTCGCCAGGGGACAGCTCCACGAGCAGTACTTC; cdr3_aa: CASSLARGQLHEQYF
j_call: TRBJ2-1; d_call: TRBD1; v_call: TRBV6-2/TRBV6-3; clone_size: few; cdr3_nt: TGTGCCAGCAGTGCCCTCGGACAGGCTATCAATGAGCAGTTCTTC; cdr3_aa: CASSALGQAINEQFF
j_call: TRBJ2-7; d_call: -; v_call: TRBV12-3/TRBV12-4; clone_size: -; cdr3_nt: TGTGCCAGCAGTCCCGGTCCGGGACGGCGCGTTTCTCAGTACTTC; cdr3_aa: CASSPGPGRRVSQYF
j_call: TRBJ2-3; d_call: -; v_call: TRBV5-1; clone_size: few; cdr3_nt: TGCGCCAGCGGCCAAGGGGACCAAACAGATACGCAGTATTTT; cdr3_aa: CASGQGDQTDTQYF
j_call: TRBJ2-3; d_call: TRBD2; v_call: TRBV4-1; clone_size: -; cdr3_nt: TGCGCCAGCAGCCAAGAAGCCCCCCTAGCGGGTCGTTCAGATACGCAGTATTTT; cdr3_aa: CASSQEAPLAGRSDTQYF
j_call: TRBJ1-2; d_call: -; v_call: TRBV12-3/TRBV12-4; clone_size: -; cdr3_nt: TGTGCCAGCAGTGTGGGGGTATTCTATGGCTACACCTTC; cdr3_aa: CASSVGVFYGYTF
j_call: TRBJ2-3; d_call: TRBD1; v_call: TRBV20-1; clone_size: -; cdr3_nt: TGCAGTGCTACCGGGACAGGGAGTTATACGCAGTATTTT; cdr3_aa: CSATGTGSYTQYF
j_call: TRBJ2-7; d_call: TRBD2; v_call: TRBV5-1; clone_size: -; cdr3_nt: TGCGCCAGCAGCCTTTCCTCCGGGACTAGCGCGACCTACGAGCAGTACTTC; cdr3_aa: CASSLSSGTSATYEQYF
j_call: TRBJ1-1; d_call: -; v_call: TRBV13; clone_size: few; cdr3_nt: TGTGCCAGCAGCTTATTCTTCTCCACGGTGACTGAAGCTTTCTTT; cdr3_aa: CASSLFFSTVTEAFF
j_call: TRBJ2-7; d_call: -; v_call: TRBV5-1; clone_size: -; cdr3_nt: TGCGCCAGCAGCTCCGGTCTTCTCAACGAGCAGTACTTC; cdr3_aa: CASSSGLLNEQYF
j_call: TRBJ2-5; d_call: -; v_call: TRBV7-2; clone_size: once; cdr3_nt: TGTGCCAGCAGCCGCCAACCAGGGTCGGAGACCCAGTACTTC; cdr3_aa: CASSRQPGSETQYF
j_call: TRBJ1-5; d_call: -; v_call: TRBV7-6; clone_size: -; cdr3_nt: TGTGCCAGCAGCTTCGACCAGGATCAGCCCCAGCATTTT; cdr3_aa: CASSFDQDQPQHF
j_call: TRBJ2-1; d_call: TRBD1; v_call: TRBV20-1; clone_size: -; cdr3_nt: TGCAGTGCCCCCCGGACAGGGGGTCTGTTCTTC; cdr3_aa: CSAPRTGGLFF
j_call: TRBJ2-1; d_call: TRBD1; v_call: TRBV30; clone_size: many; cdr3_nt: TGTGCCTGGAGTCGGGACAGGCTTCATTTTTCCTACAATGAGCAGTTCTTC; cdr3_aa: CAWSRDRLHFSYNEQFF
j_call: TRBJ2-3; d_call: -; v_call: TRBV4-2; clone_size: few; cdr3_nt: TGTGCCAGCAGCCAAGAAGGGGTGGGGGCCCGCACAGATACGCAGTATTTT; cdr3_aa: CASSQEGVGARTDTQYF
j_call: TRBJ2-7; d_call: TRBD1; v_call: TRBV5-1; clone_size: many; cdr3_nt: TGCGCCAGCAGCTTACGGGGAACCGGGACAGGGTCATCCTACGAGCAGTACTTC; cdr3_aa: CASSLRGTGTGSSYEQYF
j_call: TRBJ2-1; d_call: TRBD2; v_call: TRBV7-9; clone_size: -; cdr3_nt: TGTGCCAGCAGCCCTAGCGGCGGAATCGACAATGAGCAGTTCTTC; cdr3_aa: CASSPSGGIDNEQFF
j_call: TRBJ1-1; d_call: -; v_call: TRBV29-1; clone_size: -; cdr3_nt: TGCAGCGTTGATTCTGGGTACTCGAACACTGAAGCTTTCTTT; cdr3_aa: CSVDSGYSNTEAFF
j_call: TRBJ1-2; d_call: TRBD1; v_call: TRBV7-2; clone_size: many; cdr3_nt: TGTGCCAGCAGAACCGGGACAGGGGCGGGTGGCTACACCTTC; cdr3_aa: CASRTGTGAGGYTF
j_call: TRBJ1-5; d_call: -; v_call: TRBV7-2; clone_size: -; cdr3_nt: TGTGCCAGCAGCTACAGGGTTACTAGCAATCAGCCCCAGCATTTT; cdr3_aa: CASSYRVTSNQPQHF
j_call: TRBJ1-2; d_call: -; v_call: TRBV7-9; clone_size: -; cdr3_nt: TGTGCCAGCAGTTCTGGACGTACAGGGTCCCTCTATGGCTACACCTTC; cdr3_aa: CASSSGRTGSLYGYTF
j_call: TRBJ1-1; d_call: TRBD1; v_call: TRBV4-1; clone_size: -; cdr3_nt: TGCGCCAGCAGCCTTCCCGGGACAGGGCCTGAAGCTTTCTTT; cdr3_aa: CASSLPGTGPEAFF
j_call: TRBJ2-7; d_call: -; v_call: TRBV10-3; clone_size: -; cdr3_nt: TGTGCCATCAGTGAAAGTAGGGAGGGGGACTATTCCTACGAGCAGTACTTC; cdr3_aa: CAISESREGDYSYEQYF
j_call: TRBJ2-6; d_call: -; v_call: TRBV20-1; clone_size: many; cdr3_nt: TGCAGTGCTAGTAAGGGGGGGGCCTCTGGGGCCAACGTCCTGACTTTC; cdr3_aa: CSASKGGASGANVLTF
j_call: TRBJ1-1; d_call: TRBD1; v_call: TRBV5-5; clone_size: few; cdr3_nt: TGTGCCAGCAGCTTTACCCCCGGGACAGTGAACACTGAAGCTTTCTTT; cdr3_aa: CASSFTPGTVNTEAFF
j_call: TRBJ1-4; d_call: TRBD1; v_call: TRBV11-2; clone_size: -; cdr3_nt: TGTGCCAGCAGCTTAGGGGTCGGGACAGGGGAATTTTCGGGTAATGAAAAACTGTTTTTT; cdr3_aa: CASSLGVGTGEFSGNEKLFF
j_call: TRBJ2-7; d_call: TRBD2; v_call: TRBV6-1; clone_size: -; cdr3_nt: TGTGCCAGCAGGCCTCTGGGCGGGGGGATCTACGAGCAGTACTTC; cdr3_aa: CASRPLGGGIYEQYF
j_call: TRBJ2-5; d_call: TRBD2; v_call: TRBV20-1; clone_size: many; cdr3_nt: TGCAGTGCCCGTTCTAGCGGGGAAATCCAAGAGACCCAGTACTTC; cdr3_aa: CSARSSGEIQETQYF
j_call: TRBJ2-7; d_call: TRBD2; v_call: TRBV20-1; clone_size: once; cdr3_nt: TGCAGTGCTAGAGTCTCTAGCGGGTCCTCCTACGAGCAGTACTTC; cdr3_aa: CSARVSSGSSYEQYF
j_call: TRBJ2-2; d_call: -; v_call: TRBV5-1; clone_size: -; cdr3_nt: TGCGCCAGCAGCTTGGACGGCTCCGGGGAGCTGTTTTTT; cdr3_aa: CASSLDGSGELFF
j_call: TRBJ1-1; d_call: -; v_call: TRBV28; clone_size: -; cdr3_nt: TGTGCCAGCAGGCCCTCCCCGGGGAGGGCTTTCTTT; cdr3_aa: CASRPSPGRAFF
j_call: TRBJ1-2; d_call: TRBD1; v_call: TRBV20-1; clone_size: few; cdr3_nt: TGCAGTGCAAAACAGGGGGCCAGGGCCTTGGGCTACACCTTC; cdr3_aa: CSAKQGARALGYTF
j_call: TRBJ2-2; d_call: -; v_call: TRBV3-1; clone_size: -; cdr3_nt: TGTGCCAGCAGCCAAGGGATCGGGAACACCGGGGAGCTGTTTTTT; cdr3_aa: CASSQGIGNTGELFF
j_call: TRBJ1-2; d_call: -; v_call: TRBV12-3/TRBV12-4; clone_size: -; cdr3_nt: TGTGCCAGCAGTTCATACCTGGATGGGGCCTACACCTTC; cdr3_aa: CASSSYLDGAYTF
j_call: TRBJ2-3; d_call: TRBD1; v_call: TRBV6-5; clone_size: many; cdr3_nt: TGTGCCAGCAGTTACCAGACAGGGACAAGCACAGATACGCAGTATTTT; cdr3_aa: CASSYQTGTSTDTQYF
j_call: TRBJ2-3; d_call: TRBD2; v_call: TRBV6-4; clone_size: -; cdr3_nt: TGTGCCAGCAGTGACCGGGGCGGGGGGCCAGATACGCAGTATTTT; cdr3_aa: CASSDRGGGPDTQYF